The 27 T cell receptor beta chains reported below all come from one sample, sequenced in a study of blood T cells in healthy people across ages. With a J-beta primer mix and a sample-barcoded 5' primer, a second PCR ran about 7 to 12 cycles. TCRdb reanalysed the 5' RACE reads using MiXCR and keeps one entry per CDR3 protein. This sample yields over 1.5 million distinct CDR3 sequences, of which approximately 50% are seen a single time; 2% to 2.5% belongs to the top ten. Sequencing was done on a sample of blood. The source is a woman between 35 and 50 years old in good health.

This chain uses TRBV28 with TRBJ1-1; D not resolved. The germline gives CDR1 MDHEN, CDR2 SYDVKM. The V end was cut by 7 bases, the J end by 4 bases, with 19 bases between. The CDR3 length is 15 residues. CDR3 bases: TGTGCCAGCACCCAAGCTCCGGGATTAGGCACTGAAGCTTTCTTT. Its protein is CASTQAPGLGTEAFF.

V usage is TRBV24-1 and J usage is TRBJ2-3, with 8 bases matching TRBD1. V gave up 4 bases and J gave up 9 bases; unmatched junction bases: 5. CDR3 size: 13 residues. The V gene's germline CDR1 is KGHDR and CDR2 SFDVKD. CDR3 in DNA: TGTGCCACCAGTGACCCGGACAGGGACACGCAGTATTTT. It specifies CATSDPDRDTQYF.

The rearrangement links TRBV7-2 to TRBJ2-1, with D possibly TRBD2 on 7 matching bases. The J call may be faulty, since TRBJ2-7 better matches the DNA end. CDR1 is SGHTA, CDR2 FQGNSA, per germline. The CDR3 is 15 amino acids. CDR3 nucleotide sequence: TGTGCCAGCAAGGGGGGGGCGGGGATCTACAATGAGCAGTACTTC. Protein product: CASKGGAGIYNEQYF.

The table lists this clonotype with a few counts. J is TRBJ2-1 and V is TRBV6-4; no definite D call. Trimming pared 0 bases from V and 4 bases from J, leaving 13 bases between. Germline assignment: CDR1 MRHNA and CDR2 SNTAGT. This CDR3 spans 16 amino acids. The CDR3 loop reads CASSDSTTARYNEQFF. CDR3 nucleotides: TGTGCCAGCAGTGACTCTACTACCGCGCGGTACAATGAGCAGTTCTTC.

The count of this clonotype is one. V usage is TRBV10-3 and J usage is TRBJ2-5, with D possibly being TRBD1 or TRBD2 (6 bases each). This CDR3 comprises 15 residues. V gave up 2 bases and J gave up 3 bases, with 13 bases separating them. Germline loops: CDR1 ENHRY, CDR2 SYGVKD. CDR3 DNA sequence: TGTGCCATCAGTGAGGAGGGGGGTTCCAAAGAGACCCAGTACTTC. Its translation is CAISEEGGSKETQYF.

The chain couples TRBV7-3 to TRBJ2-7; 8 bases agree with TRBD2. V gave up 4 bases and J gave up 7 bases; unmatched junction bases: 15. The CDR3 spans 16 residues. Germline V gene lookup returns CDR1 SGHTA and CDR2 FQGTGA. The CDR3 protein is CASSSPGLGSYNEQYF. Here the CDR3 DNA reads TGTGCCAGCAGCTCACCGGGACTAGGGTCCTACAATGAGCAGTACTTC.

This rearrangement joins TRBV7-2 to TRBJ2-1, with TRBD2 identical over 8 bases. The V gene end was trimmed by 5 bases and the J gene end by 5 bases; junction bases not matched to a gene: 8. Germline CDR1 is SGHTA and CDR2 is FQGNSA. CDR3 length: 15 residues. The chain's CDR3 is CASSQPGGLHNEQFF. CDR3 sequence (DNA): TGTGCCAGCAGCCAGCCGGGGGGGCTACACAATGAGCAGTTCTTC. Full variable domain (outside the CDR3, taken from reference TRBV7-2 and TRBJ2-1): GAGVSQSPSNKVTEKGKDVELRCDPISGHTALYWYRQSLGQGLEFLIYFQGNSAPDKSGLPSDRFSAERTGGSVSTLTIQRTQQEDSAVYLCASSQPGGLHNEQFFGPGTRLTVL.

The chain uses TRBV3-1 and TRBJ1-2, with D possibly being TRBD1 (6 bases). CDR1 LGHDT and CDR2 YNNKEL come from the germline V gene (reference sequence). Trimming took 3 bases from V and 8 from J, leaving 10 bases between them. The CDR3 spans 12 residues. The CDR3 nucleotides are TGTGCCAGCAGCCAGAGACAGGCCGGCTACACCTTC. This encodes CASSQRQAGYTF.

This clonotype was recorded a few times. This chain connects TRBV7-9 to TRBJ2-1; the D call may be TRBD1 or TRBD2 (5 bases each). Germline lookup yields CDR1 SEHNR and CDR2 FQNEAQ (reference sequence). The CDR3 extends over 17 amino acids. Trimming stripped 1 base from V and 10 bases from J, with 23 bases between. CDR3 DNA: TGTGCCAGCAGCTTAGGGGGGTGGACCCTACTAGGCGGGGAGCAGTTCTTC. As protein: CASSLGGWTLLGGEQFF.

This clonotype was seen a handful of times. The chain employs TRBV6-5 and TRBJ2-1; no firm D call. The CDR3 loop spans 14 amino acids. V shed 4 bases and J shed 2 bases, with 9 bases lying between them. Germline CDR1 is MNHEY and CDR2 is SVGAGI. The CDR3 here is CASSSRIPYNEQFF. For the CDR3, the DNA is TGTGCCAGCAGTTCCCGTATTCCCTACAATGAGCAGTTCTTC.

This chain joins TRBV28 and TRBJ2-7; D is uncertain. Per germline, CDR1 MDHEN and CDR2 SYDVKM. V was clipped by 10 bases and J by 2 bases, with 12 bases between them. The CDR3 is 12 amino acids. The CDR3: CATNPSAYEQYF. The CDR3 DNA is TGTGCCACTAACCCGTCCGCCTACGAGCAGTACTTC.

Only a few counts were recorded for this clonotype. The gene calls are TRBV20-1 and TRBJ1-6; 9 bases fit TRBD1. CDR1 and CDR2 from the germline V gene are DFQATT and SNEGSKA (reference sequence). This CDR3 spans 14 amino acids. V lost 6 bases to trimming and J lost 6 bases; unmatched junction nucleotides: 6. CDR3 nucleotides: TGCAGTGCCCCACAGGGGGCTTTTAATTCACCCCTCCACTTT. The encoded protein is CSAPQGAFNSPLHF.

The V call is TRBV7-2, the J call TRBJ2-1; the D is unclear. The CDR3 covers 13 residues. Looked up from germline, CDR1 is SGHTA and CDR2 is FQGNSA. Trimming took 3 bases from V and 6 from J, leaving 9 bases between them. In nucleotides, the CDR3 is TGTGCCAGCAGCTTTCGATTCCCCAATGAGCAGTTCTTC. Translating gives CASSFRFPNEQFF.

The chain combines TRBV4-2 with TRBJ1-2; no definite D call. Germline assignment: CDR1 LGHNA and CDR2 YNFKEQ. The CDR3 is 13 amino acids. The V end was cut by 1 base, the J end by 10 bases, with 13 bases between. The CDR3, as DNA: TGTGCCAGCAGCCAAGGTGGTCAGCCAGACTACACCTTC. It codes for CASSQGGQPDYTF.

V is TRBV27 and J is TRBJ2-5; D may be TRBD2 (6 bases). Near its end, the DNA agrees better with TRBJ2-7, so the J call may be wrong. The length of the CDR3 is 14 residues. Germline-derived CDR1 and CDR2 are MNHEY and SMNVEV (reference sequence). CDR3 bases: TGTGCCAGCAGTGTGGCGCAGGGAGGTGGCGAGCAGTACTTC. It specifies CASSVAQGGGEQYF.

This rearrangement joins TRBV20-1 to TRBJ1-1; D uncertain. Trimming removed 6 bases at V and 1 base at J, with 15 bases between. Per the germline V gene, CDR1 is DFQATT and CDR2 is SNEGSKA (reference sequence). The CDR3 has 14 residues. CDR3 sequence reads: CSASTPIGNTEAFF. The DNA of the CDR3 is TGCAGTGCCTCCACTCCCATTGGGAACACTGAAGCTTTCTTT.

There are a few counts of this clonotype. The genes are TRBV7-9 and TRBJ2-5, with a tentative D call TRBD2 (6 bases). Trimming took off 2 bases at V and 1 base at J, with 11 bases between the two ends. This CDR3 region has 15 residues. CDR1 SEHNR and CDR2 FQNEAQ come from the germline V gene (reference sequence). CDR3 DNA sequence: TGTGCCAGCAGCTTACGAGCGGGTTCCCAAGAGACCCAGTACTTC. It specifies CASSLRAGSQETQYF.

V and J are TRBV20-1 and TRBJ2-7, with D perhaps TRBD2 (6 bases). The germline gives CDR1 DFQATT, CDR2 SNEGSKA (reference sequence). V was cut by 5 bases and J by 2 bases, with 16 bases left in between. The CDR3 runs to 14 residues. CDR3 residues: CSARFAGSAYEQYF. CDR3 coding DNA: TGCAGTGCTCGGTTCGCCGGGAGCGCCTACGAGCAGTACTTC.

As to this clonotype: One junction end disagrees with the germline gene, perhaps due to a read error. The chain links TRBV27 to TRBJ1-6; no clear D. The germline gives CDR1 MNHEY, CDR2 SMNVEV (reference sequence). The CDR3 covers 13 residues. The CDR3 region is CASSVSRGSPLHF. The CDR3, as DNA: TGTGCCAGCAGTGTATCCAGAGGTTCACCCCTCCACTTT.

In this sample, this clonotype turned up a few times. V is TRBV7-2 and J is TRBJ2-3; tentative D call: TRBD2 (6 bases). This CDR3 is built from 16 residues. CDR1 SGHTA and CDR2 FQGNSA come from the germline V gene. Trimming removed 3 bases at V and 6 bases at J, with 19 bases between. Here the CDR3 reads CASSFGSGGAGDTQYF. The CDR3 DNA is TGTGCCAGCAGCTTCGGATCCGGCGGGGCGGGGGATACGCAGTATTTT.

This clonotype was recorded a few times. This chain joins TRBV27 and TRBJ2-5; perhaps D is TRBD1 or TRBD2 (5 bases each). Trimming removed 6 bases at V and 4 bases at J, with 15 bases between. Germline assignment: CDR1 MNHEY and CDR2 SMNVEV (reference sequence). This CDR3 has 14 amino acids. The CDR3 region has the DNA TGTGCCAGCAGGAGGGGAAGTTGGGGAGAGACCCAGTACTTC. This encodes CASRRGSWGETQYF.

This clonotype was seen just once. The rearrangement joins TRBV28 to TRBJ2-1, with a tentative D call TRBD1 (5 bases). The CDR3 consists of 13 residues. Germline V CDR1 and CDR2: MDHEN, SYDVKM. The V and J ends lost 7 bases and 7 bases respectively, with 14 bases between them. DNA of the CDR3: TGTGCCAGCATAGAAGGGGCGTCGAATGAGCAGTTCTTC. Translation: CASIEGASNEQFF.

The chain recombines TRBV4-3 with TRBJ2-5; TRBD1 might be the D (6 bases). Germline CDR1 and CDR2: LGHNA and YSLEER. V was clipped by 0 bases and J by 4 bases, with 9 bases between them. The CDR3 sequence is 14 residues long. The CDR3 region has the DNA TGCGCCAGCAGCCAAGATTGGGGGCGAGAGACCCAGTACTTC. Its translation is CASSQDWGRETQYF.

The chain has TRBV6-5 and TRBJ2-4; D may be TRBD2 (5 bases). The V and J ends lost 2 bases and 13 bases respectively, with 15 bases between them. CDR3 length: 13 residues. CDR1 MNHEY and CDR2 SVGAGI come from the germline V gene. CDR3 in amino acids: CASSYGMGREQYF. The CDR3 DNA is TGTGCCAGCAGTTACGGGATGGGGAGAGAGCAGTACTTC.

The gene calls are TRBV7-8 and TRBJ1-6; D unresolved. V gave up 0 bases and J gave up 9 bases, with 12 bases separating them. Per germline, CDR1 SGHVS and CDR2 FQNEAQ. The CDR3 is 15 amino acids. As DNA, the CDR3 is TGTGCCAGCAGCTTAGCGGACCTCGAGGGTTCACCCCTCCACTTT. This translates into CASSLADLEGSPLHF. The whole variable domain, filled in from reference TRBV7-8 and TRBJ1-6, reads GAGVSQSPRYKVAKRGQDVALRCDPISGHVSLFWYQQALGQGPEFLTYFQNEAQLDKSGLPSDRFFAERPEGSVSTLKIQRTQQEDSAVYLCASSLADLEGSPLHFGNGTRLTVT.

CDR3 residues: CASSPRADWQYF. The CDR3 DNA reads as TGTGCCAGCAGCCCCCGGGCAGACTGGCAGTATTTT. V is TRBV5-5 and J is TRBJ2-3; D not resolved. CDR1 and CDR2 from the germline V gene are SGHKS and YYEKEE (reference sequence). Trimming stripped 4 bases from V and 11 bases from J, with 14 bases between. The CDR3 length is 12 residues.

This clonotype appeared once. The chain recombines TRBV29-1 with TRBJ1-1, with 9 bases lining up with TRBD1. The CDR3 length is 12 residues. After removal of 6 bases from V and 6 bases from J, the junction contained 5 bases not matched to a gene. The germline V gene encodes CDR1 SQVTM and CDR2 ANQGSEA. The CDR3 DNA sequence: TGCAGCGTACGGACAGGGGTCGCTGAAGCTTTCTTT. Amino acid sequence: CSVRTGVAEAFF.